The clone carrying this T cell receptor (beta chain) was detected a few times. Its antigen remains unknown. This sample is part of a study of blood T cells in healthy people across ages. Regarding the study as a whole: Diversity figures based on one million T cells were deemed too low. Without sorted subsets, naive and antigen-experienced compartments could not be conclusively compared.

Collection of 9 to 10 milliliters of peripheral blood was performed for each donor. Combining a sample-barcoded 5' primer with a J-beta primer mix, a second PCR ran for roughly 7 to 12 cycles. Each of the cDNA molecules was tagged by a template-switch adaptor with 12 random nucleotides. TCRdb reanalysed the 5' RACE reads using MiXCR and keeps one entry per CDR3 protein. The sample holds approximately 900,000 distinct CDR3 sequences, roughly 48% seen once. This CDR3 spans 15 amino acids. Germline lookup yields CDR1 SGDLS and CDR2 YYNGEE. Trimming left V 4 bases short and J 1 base short, with 13 bases between.

This clonotype was obtained from a man aged 25 to 45 in good health. The sequencing sample was made of blood. The rearrangement uses TRBV9 and TRBJ2-3; tentatively, D is TRBD2 (6 bases). CDR3 in amino acids: CASSPSPGGTDTQYF. CDR3 DNA: TGTGCCAGCAGCCCCAGCCCGGGAGGCACAGATACGCAGTATTTT.